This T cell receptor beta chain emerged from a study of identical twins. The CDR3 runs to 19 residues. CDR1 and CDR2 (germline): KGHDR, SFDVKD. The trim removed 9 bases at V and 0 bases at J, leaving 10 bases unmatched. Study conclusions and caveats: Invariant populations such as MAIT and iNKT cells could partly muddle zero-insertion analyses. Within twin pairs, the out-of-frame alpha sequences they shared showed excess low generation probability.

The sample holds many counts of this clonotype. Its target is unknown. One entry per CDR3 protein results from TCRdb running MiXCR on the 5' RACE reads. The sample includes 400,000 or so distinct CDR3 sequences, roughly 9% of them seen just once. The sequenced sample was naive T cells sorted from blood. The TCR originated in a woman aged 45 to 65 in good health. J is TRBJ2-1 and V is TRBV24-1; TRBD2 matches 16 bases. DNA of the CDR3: TGTGCCACCCGCACCCAGGGACTAGCGGGAGGGAGCTCCTACAATGAGCAGTTCTTC. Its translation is CATRTQGLAGGSSYNEQFF.